A selection of T cell receptor beta chains follows, all from one sample in a study of T cell responses to AZD1222 COVID-19 vaccine. Sequencing used immunoSEQ multiplex PCR; TCRdb keeps in-frame clones, though not all of them. This sample carries 46,000 or so clones, 70% to 80% of them seen once, and the ten largest clones take approximately 7%. The sequences come from peripheral blood, collected on day 0 of AZD1222 vaccination. The receptors shown here come from an adult in good health. CDR3s include the opening cysteine and the closing phenylalanine or tryptophan. The order of the fields is J gene, clone size, V gene, CDR3 protein. A clone size is listed for some rows: how often the clone was seen (once, few, many), or a class if it is expanded.

TRBJ1-2 . TRBV5-6 CASSLAWGGYTF
TRBJ1-6 . TRBV3-1/TRBV3-2 CASSQNPSNSPLHF
TRBJ2-3 . TRBV7-3 CASSLGTGTDTQYF
TRBJ1-3 . TRBV7-2 CASSLGQSSGNTIYF
TRBJ1-1 once TRBV5-4 CASSPAMNTEAFF
TRBJ1-1 . TRBV28 CASSTWRNTEAFF
TRBJ2-7 . TRBV6-5 CASRGLAGGPGEQYF
TRBJ1-2 . TRBV7-9 CASSLATGQDGYTF
TRBJ1-2 . TRBV15 CATSRQVLNYGYTF
TRBJ2-3 . TRBV15 CATSSGTSGPTDTQYF
TRBJ1-4 . TRBV5-4 CASSLAGTNEKLFF
TRBJ2-2 . TRBV28 CASSSHTGELFF
TRBJ1-1 . TRBV11-2 CASSLTGERTEAFF
TRBJ1-1 . TRBV18 CASSPRMGEDTEAFF
TRBJ2-1 few TRBV29-1 CSVDRGLAGVGEQFF
TRBJ1-5 . TRBV19 CASSGQASNQPQHF
TRBJ1-6 . TRBV5-1 CASSLDPNNSPLHF
TRBJ2-7 once TRBV7-8 CASSLVADEQYF
TRBJ2-7 once TRBV6-6 CASTSPTKTYEQYF
TRBJ1-1 . TRBV12-3/TRBV12-4 CASSPNSRTEAFF